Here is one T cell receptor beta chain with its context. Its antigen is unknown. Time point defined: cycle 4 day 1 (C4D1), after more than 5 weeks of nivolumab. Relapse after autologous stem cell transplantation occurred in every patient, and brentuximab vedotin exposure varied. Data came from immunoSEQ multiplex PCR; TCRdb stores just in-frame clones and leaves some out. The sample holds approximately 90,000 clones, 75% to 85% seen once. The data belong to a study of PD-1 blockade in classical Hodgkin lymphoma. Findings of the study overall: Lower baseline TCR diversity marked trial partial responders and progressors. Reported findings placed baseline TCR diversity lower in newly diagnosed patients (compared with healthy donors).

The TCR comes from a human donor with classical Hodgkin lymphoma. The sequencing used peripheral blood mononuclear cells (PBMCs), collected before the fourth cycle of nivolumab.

The chain's CDR3 is CASRETGARAGELFF. The DNA of the CDR3 is TGTGCCAGCAGGGAAACAGGGGCGCGAGCCGGGGAGCTGTTTTTT. The chain couples TRBV6-6 to TRBJ2-2, with TRBD1 identical over 7 bases. The CDR3 has 15 residues. Germline V gives CDR1 MNHNY, CDR2 SVGAGI (reference sequence). V gave up 6 bases and J gave up 6 bases; unmatched junction bases: 10.